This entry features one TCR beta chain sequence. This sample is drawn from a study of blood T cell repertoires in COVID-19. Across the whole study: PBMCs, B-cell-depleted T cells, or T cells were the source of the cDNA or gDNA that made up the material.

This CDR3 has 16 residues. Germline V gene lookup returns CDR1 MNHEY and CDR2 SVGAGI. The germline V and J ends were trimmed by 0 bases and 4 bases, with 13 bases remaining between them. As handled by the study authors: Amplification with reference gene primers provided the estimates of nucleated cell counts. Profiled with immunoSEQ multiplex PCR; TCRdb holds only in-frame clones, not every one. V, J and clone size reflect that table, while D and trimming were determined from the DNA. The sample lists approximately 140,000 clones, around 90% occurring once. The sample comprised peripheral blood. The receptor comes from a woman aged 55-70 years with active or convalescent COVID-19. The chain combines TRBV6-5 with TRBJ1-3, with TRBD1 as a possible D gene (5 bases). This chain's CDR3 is CASSYSITGPGNTIYF. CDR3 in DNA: TGTGCCAGCAGTTACTCGATAACAGGCCCCGGAAACACCATATATTTT.